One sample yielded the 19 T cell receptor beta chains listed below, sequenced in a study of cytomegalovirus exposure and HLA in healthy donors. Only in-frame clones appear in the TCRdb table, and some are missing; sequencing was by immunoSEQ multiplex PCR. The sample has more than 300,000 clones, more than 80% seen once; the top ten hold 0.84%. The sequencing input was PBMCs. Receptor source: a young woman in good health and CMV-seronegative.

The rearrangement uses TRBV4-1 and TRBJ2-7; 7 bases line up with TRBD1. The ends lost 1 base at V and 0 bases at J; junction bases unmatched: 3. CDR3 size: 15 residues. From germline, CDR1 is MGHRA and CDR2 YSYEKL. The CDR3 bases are TGCGCCAGCAGCCAAGCAACAGGGGCCTCCTACGAGCAGTACTTC. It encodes CASSQATGASYEQYF.

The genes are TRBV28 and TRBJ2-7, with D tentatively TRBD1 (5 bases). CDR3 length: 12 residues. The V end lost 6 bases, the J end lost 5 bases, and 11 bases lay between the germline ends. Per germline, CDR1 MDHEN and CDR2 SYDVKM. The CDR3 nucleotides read TGTGCCAGCAGGACAGAGAATAACGAGCAGTACTTC. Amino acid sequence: CASRTENNEQYF.

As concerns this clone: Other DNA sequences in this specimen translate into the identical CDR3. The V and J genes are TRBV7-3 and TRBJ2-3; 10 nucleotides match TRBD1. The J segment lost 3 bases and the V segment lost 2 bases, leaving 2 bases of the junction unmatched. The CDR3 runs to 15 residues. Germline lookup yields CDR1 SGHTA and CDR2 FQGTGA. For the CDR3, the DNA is TGTGCCAGCAGCTTATCGGGACAGGGGACAGATACGCAGTATTTT. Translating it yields CASSLSGQGTDTQYF.

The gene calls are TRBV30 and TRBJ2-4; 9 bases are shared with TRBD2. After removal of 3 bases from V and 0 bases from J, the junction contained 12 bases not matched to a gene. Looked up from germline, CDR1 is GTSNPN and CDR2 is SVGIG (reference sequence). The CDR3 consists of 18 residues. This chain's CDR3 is CAWRDGGRGDIAKNIQYF. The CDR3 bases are TGTGCCTGGAGGGACGGCGGGAGGGGTGATATAGCCAAAAACATTCAGTACTTC.

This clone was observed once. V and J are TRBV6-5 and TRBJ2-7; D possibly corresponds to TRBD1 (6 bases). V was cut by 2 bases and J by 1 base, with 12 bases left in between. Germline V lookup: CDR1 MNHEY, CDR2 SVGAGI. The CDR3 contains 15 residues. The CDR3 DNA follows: TGTGCCAGCAGTTACCCCAGGGACACGTCCTACGAGCAGTACTTC. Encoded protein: CASSYPRDTSYEQYF.

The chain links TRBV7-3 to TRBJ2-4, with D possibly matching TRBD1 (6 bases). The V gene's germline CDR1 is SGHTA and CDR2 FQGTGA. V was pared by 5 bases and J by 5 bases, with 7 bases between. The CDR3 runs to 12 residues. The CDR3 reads CASSRTENIQYF. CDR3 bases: TGTGCCAGCAGCCGGACAGAAAACATTCAGTACTTC.

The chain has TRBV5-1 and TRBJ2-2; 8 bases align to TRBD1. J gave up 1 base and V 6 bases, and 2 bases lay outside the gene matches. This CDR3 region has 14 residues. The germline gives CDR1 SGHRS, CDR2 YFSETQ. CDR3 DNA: TGCGCCAGCACCGGGACAGGGAACACCGGGGAGCTGTTTTTT. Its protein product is CASTGTGNTGELFF. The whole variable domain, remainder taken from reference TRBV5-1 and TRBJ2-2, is KAGVTQTPRYLIKTRGQQVTLSCSPISGHRSVSWYQQTPGQGLQFLFEYFSETQRNKGNFPGRFSGRQFSNSRSEMNVSTLELGDSALYLCASTGTGNTGELFFGEGSRLTVL.

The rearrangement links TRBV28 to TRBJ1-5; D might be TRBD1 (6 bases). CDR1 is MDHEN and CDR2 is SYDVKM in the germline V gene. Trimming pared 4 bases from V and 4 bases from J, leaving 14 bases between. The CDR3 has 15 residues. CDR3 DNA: TGTGCCAGCAGTTCCCCACAGGGTCCGAATCAGCCCCAGCATTTT. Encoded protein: CASSSPQGPNQPQHF. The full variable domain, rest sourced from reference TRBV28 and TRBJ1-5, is DVKVTQSSRYLVKRTGEKVFLECVQDMDHENMFWYRQDPGLGLRLIYFSYDVKMKEKGDIPEGYSVSREKKERFSLILESASTNQTSMYLCASSSPQGPNQPQHFGDGTRLSIL.

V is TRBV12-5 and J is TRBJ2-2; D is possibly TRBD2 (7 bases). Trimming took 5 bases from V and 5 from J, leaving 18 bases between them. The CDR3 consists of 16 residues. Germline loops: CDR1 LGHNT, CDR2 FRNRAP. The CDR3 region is CASGLDRGAGTGELFF. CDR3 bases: TGTGCTAGTGGTCTGGACCGGGGGGCTGGGACCGGGGAGCTGTTTTTT.

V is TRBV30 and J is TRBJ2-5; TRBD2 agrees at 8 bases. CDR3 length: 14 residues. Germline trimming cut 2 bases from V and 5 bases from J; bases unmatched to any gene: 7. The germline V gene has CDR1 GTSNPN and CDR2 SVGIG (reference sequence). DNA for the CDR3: TGTGCCTGGAGTAGGGGACTAGTGGGGGAGACCCAGTACTTC. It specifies CAWSRGLVGETQYF.

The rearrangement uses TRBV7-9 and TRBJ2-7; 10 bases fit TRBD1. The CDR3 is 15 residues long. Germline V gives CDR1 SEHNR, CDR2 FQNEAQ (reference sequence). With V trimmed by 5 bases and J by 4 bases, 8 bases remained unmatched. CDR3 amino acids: CASSLGGQGTYEQYF. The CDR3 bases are TGTGCCAGCAGCCTAGGGGGACAGGGGACATACGAGCAGTACTTC.

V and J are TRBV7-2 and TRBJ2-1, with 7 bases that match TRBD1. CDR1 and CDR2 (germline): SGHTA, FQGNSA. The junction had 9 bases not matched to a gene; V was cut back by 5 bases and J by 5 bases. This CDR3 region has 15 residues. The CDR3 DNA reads TGTGCCAGCAGCCTGCAGGGGGAGACCAACAATGAGCAGTTCTTC. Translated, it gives CASSLQGETNNEQFF.

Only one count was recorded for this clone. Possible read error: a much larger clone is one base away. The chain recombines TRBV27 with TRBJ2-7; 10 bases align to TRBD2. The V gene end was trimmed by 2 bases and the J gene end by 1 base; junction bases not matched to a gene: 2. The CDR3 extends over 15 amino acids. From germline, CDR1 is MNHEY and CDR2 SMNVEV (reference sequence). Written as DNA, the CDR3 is TGTGCCAGCAGTTTAGGGGGACTAGCGTCCTACGAGCAGTACTTC. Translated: CASSLGGLASYEQYF.

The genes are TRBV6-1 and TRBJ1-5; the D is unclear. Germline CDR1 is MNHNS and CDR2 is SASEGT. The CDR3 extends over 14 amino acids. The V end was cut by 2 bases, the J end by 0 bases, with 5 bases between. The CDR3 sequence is CASSEMYSNQPQHF. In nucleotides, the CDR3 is TGTGCCAGCAGTGAAATGTATAGCAATCAGCCCCAGCATTTT.

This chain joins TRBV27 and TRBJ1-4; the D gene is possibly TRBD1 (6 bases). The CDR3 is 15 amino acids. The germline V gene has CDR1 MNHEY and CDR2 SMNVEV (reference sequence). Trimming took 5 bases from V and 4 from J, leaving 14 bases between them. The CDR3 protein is CASSLGQSRNEKLFF. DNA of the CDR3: TGTGCCAGCAGTCTTGGACAGAGTCGTAATGAAAAACTGTTTTTT.

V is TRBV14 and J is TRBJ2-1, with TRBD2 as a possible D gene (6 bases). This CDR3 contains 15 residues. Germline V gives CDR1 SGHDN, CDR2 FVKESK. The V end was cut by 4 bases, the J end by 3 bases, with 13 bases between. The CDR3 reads CASSPRLVVYNEQFF. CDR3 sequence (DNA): TGTGCCAGCAGCCCCCGACTAGTCGTCTACAATGAGCAGTTCTTC.

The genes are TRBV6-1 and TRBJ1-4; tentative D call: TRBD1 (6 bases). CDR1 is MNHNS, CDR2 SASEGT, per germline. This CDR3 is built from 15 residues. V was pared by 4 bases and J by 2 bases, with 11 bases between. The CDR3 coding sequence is TGTGCCAGCAGTGTTGACAGGACCACTAATGAAAAACTGTTTTTT. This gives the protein CASSVDRTTNEKLFF.

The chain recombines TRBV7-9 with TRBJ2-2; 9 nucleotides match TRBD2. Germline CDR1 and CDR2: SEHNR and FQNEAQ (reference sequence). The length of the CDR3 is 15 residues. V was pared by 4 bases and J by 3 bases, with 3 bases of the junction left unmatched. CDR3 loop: CASSSGTSHTGELFF. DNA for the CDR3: TGTGCCAGCAGCTCCGGGACTAGCCACACCGGGGAGCTGTTTTTT. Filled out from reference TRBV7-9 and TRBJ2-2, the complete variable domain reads DTGVSQNPRHKITKRGQNVTFRCDPISEHNRLYWYRQTLGQGPEFLTYFQNEAQLEKSRLLSDRFSAERPKGSFSTLEIQRTEQGDSAMYLCASSSGTSHTGELFFGEGSRLTVL.

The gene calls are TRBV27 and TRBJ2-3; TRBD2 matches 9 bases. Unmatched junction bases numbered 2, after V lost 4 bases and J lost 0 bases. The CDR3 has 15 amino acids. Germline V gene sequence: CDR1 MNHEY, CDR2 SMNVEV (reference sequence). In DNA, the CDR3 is TGTGCCAGCAGTTCGACTAGCGGAAGCACAGATACGCAGTATTTT. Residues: CASSSTSGSTDTQYF.